This T cell receptor beta chain was sequenced for a study of shared clonotypes between healthy human individuals. The study, taken as a whole, reports: The sampled material consisted only of blood, and tissue repertoires are likely to differ. Relative to their counterparts shared across all four donors, non-shared clonotypes exhibited diminished generation probabilities.

Original analysis: Filtering differed since immunoSEQ provided only junctions, with no quality scores. TCRdb's copy holds only in-frame clones and misses some; the assay was immunoSEQ multiplex PCR. The V and J calls and clone size were taken over from that table, and D and trimming were inferred from the DNA. The repertoire holds roughly 640,000 clones, with approximately 79% as singletons. With respect to this clone: No antigen is known for it.

In germline, CDR1 is LNHDA, CDR2 SQIVND (reference sequence). J gave up 4 bases and V 4 bases, and 17 bases lay outside the gene matches. The length of the CDR3 is 18 residues. Source material: memory CD4+ T cells sorted from blood. As to subset: CD45RA-negative fraction. This rearrangement joins TRBV19 to TRBJ1-1, with 8 bases aligning to TRBD1. The TCR originated in a woman aged 30 to 39 in good health. Written as DNA, the CDR3 is TGTGCCAGTAGTACCCCCCCCAGGACAGGGAGGGTGGGCACTGAAGCTTTCTTT. Its translation is CASSTPPRTGRVGTEAFF. Together with reference TRBV19 and TRBJ1-1, the CDR3 gives the full variable domain: DGGITQSPKYLFRKEGQNVTLSCEQNLNHDAMYWYRQDPGQGLRLIYYSQIVNDFQKGDIAEGYSVSREKKESFPLTVTSAQKNPTAFYLCASSTPPRTGRVGTEAFFGQGTRLTVV.